The clone carrying this T cell receptor beta chain was recorded at least ten times. Its specificity is not known. The sequence runs out 3 residues before the end of the CDR3; the remainder is reconstructed from the germline J gene. This sample stems from a study of T cell clonality in common variable immunodeficiency. Germline V gene data show CDR1 as SGHDT and CDR2 as YYEEEE. V dropped 2 bases and J dropped 3 bases, with 11 bases sitting between them. This CDR3 is built from 14 residues. Using immunoSEQ multiplex PCR, the repertoire was profiled, and TCRdb retains in-frame clones only, with some absent. The sample gives about 35,000 clones, none seen only once, and the top ten clones hold roughly 3.4%. Study results and limitations: T cell subpopulation sequencing would be needed to explain CVID clonality. Compared with healthy controls, CVID subjects showed increased TCRbeta clonality, mostly in about a third.

Each donor provided 5 to 8 ml of heparinized whole blood. The sequence was obtained from a person aged 18 to 70 in good health. V usage is TRBV5-6 and J usage is TRBJ2-5; a weak D match, TRBD2 (6 bases). Sequenced sample: peripheral blood mononuclear cells. CDR3 protein: CASSFKGGKETQYF. CDR3 DNA (partial): TGTGCCAGCAGCTTCAAAGGCGGGAAAGAGACC. Drawing the rest from reference TRBV5-6 and TRBJ2-5, the complete variable domain is DAGVTQSPTHLIKTRGQQVTLRCSPKSGHDTVSWYQQALGQGPQFIFQYYEEEERQRGNFPDRFSGHQFPNYSSELNVNALLLGDSALYLCASSFKGGKETQYFGPGTRLLVL.